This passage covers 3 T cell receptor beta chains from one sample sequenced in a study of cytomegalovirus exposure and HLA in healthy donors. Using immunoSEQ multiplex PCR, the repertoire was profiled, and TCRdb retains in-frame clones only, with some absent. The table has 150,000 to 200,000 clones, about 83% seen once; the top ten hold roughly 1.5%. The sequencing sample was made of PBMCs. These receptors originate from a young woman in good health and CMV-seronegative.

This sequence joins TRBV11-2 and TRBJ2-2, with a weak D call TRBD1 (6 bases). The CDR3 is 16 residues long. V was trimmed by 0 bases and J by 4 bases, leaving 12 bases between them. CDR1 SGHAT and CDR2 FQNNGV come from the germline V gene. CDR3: CASSLESAGVTGELFF. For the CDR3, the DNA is TGTGCCAGCAGCTTAGAATCGGCAGGGGTCACCGGGGAGCTGTTTTTT.

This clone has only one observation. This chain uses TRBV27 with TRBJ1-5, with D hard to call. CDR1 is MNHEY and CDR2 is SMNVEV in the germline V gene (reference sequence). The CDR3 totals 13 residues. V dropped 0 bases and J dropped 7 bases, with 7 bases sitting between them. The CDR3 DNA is TGTGCCAGCAGTTTATCCGCAGGACAGCCCCAGCATTTT. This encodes CASSLSAGQPQHF.

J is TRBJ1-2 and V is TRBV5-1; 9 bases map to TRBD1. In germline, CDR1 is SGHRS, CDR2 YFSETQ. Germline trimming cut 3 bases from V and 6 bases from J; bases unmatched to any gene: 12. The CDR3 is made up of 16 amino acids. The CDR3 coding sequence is TGCGCCAGCAGCTCAACCGGGGGACAGGGACACGATGGCTACACCTTC. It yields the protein CASSSTGGQGHDGYTF.